This paragraph reports one T cell receptor (beta chain). This sample was included in a study of blood T cell repertoires in COVID-19. The CDR3 is 12 residues long. Trimming stripped 1 base from V and 8 bases from J, with 7 bases between. CDR1 is SGHRS and CDR2 is YFSETQ in the germline V gene. Clones were read by immunoSEQ multiplex PCR, and TCRdb kept only the in-frame ones, dropping some. The data contain 200,000 or so clones, 70% to 85% of them singletons. The sample taken for sequencing was PBMCs or T cells enriched from blood (not recorded which). This clonotype originated in a man aged 60-69 years who had recovered from COVID-19. The chain employs TRBV5-1 and TRBJ2-1, with D possibly being TRBD2 (6 bases). DNA for the CDR3: TGCGCCAGCAGCTTGACGGGGGATGAGCAGTTCTTC. It specifies CASSLTGDEQFF.